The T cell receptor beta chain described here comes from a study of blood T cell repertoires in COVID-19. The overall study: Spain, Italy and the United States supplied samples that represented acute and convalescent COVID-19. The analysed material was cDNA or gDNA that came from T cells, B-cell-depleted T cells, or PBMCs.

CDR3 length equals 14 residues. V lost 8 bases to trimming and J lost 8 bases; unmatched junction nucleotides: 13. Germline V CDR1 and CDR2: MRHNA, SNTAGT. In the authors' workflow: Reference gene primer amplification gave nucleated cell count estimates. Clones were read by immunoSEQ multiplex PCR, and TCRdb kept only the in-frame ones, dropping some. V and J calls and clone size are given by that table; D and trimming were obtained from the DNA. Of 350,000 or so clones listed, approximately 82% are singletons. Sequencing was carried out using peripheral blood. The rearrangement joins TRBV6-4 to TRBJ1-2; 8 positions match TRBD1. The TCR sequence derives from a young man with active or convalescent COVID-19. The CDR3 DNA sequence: TGTGCCAGCCGGGCGGGACAGGCCGGGGACGGCTACACCTTC. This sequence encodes CASRAGQAGDGYTF.